One and the same sample provided the 22 T cell receptor beta chains below, sequenced in a study of neoadjuvant nivolumab and ipilimumab in lung cancer. Assay used: immunoSEQ multiplex PCR; TCRdb lists only in-frame clones, some missing. The sample carries under 9,500 clones, more than 80% recorded once. Here the sequenced sample was tumor tissue, taken after neoadjuvant nivolumab, alone or with ipilimumab, at or shortly before surgery. These receptors were collected from an adult with non-small cell lung cancer.

V is TRBV7-8 and J is TRBJ2-7; the D gene is possibly TRBD1 (5 bases). The germline V gene has CDR1 SGHVS and CDR2 FQNEAQ. This CDR3 region has 16 residues. V lost 2 bases, J lost 3 bases, and 17 bases lay in between. CDR3 amino acids: CASSLSHTGLSYEQYF. The CDR3 DNA reads as TGTGCCAGCAGCTTAAGTCACACAGGCCTTAGCTACGAGCAGTACTTC. Complete variable domain (other parts from reference TRBV7-8 and TRBJ2-7): GAGVSQSPRYKVAKRGQDVALRCDPISGHVSLFWYQQALGQGPEFLTYFQNEAQLDKSGLPSDRFFAERPEGSVSTLKIQRTQQEDSAVYLCASSLSHTGLSYEQYFGPGTRLTVT.

This clone came up once. J is TRBJ2-5 and V is TRBV5-6; D perhaps matches TRBD1 (6 bases). The CDR3 has 15 residues. The ends were cut back, 3 bases at V and 5 bases at J, with 17 bases in the middle. The V gene's germline CDR1 is SGHDT and CDR2 YYEEEE. CDR3 sequence (DNA): TGTGCCAGCAGCTCGCCGGTAGGGGGTTTGGAGACCCAGTACTTC. It is translated as CASSSPVGGLETQYF.

The chain uses TRBV6-1 and TRBJ2-7; 8 bases are shared with TRBD2. With V trimmed by 6 bases and J by 0 bases, 4 bases remained unmatched. CDR3 length: 14 amino acids. Germline lookup yields CDR1 MNHNS and CDR2 SASEGT. CDR3 nucleotide sequence: TGTGCCAGCAGGATTACTAGCGGCTCCTACGAGCAGTACTTC. It is translated as CASRITSGSYEQYF.

J is TRBJ1-2 and V is TRBV6-6; D gene ambiguous. The germline V and J ends were trimmed by 2 bases and 5 bases, with 12 bases remaining between them. The CDR3 loop spans 14 amino acids. The V gene's germline CDR1 is MNHNY and CDR2 SVGAGI (reference sequence). CDR3 loop: CASSYEPGEYGYTF. The CDR3 DNA reads TGTGCCAGCAGTTACGAGCCCGGGGAGTATGGCTACACCTTC.

J is TRBJ1-1 and V is TRBV19; the D gene is possibly TRBD1 (5 bases). There are 13 residues in the CDR3. Germline CDR1 is LNHDA and CDR2 is SQIVND (reference sequence). Deletions cut 3 bases from V and 7 bases from J, with 12 bases between. In DNA form, the CDR3 reads TGTGCCAGTAGTATGCGGGACCTAAGTGAAGCTTTCTTT. As protein: CASSMRDLSEAFF.

The V and J genes are TRBV9 and TRBJ2-3; possible D gene TRBD2, 6 bases. Trimming removed 2 bases at V and 3 bases at J, with 13 bases between. This CDR3 has 15 residues. Germline CDR1 SGDLS, CDR2 YYNGEE. Here the CDR3 reads CASSVLWDLTDTQYF. The CDR3 DNA reads as TGTGCCAGCAGCGTCCTATGGGACTTAACAGATACGCAGTATTTT.

The genes are TRBV28 and TRBJ2-5; the D gene is possibly TRBD2 (5 bases). V was shortened by 6 bases and J by 5 bases, with 22 bases between the two germline ends. This CDR3 is 16 amino acids long. CDR1 and CDR2 from the germline V gene are MDHEN and SYDVKM. This chain's CDR3 is CASSSVGVSSGETQYF. CDR3 bases: TGTGCCAGCAGCTCCGTCGGGGTGAGCTCTGGGGAGACCCAGTACTTC.

This chain uses TRBV27 with TRBJ1-1; D not resolved. The V gene's germline CDR1 is MNHEY and CDR2 SMNVEV (reference sequence). V was trimmed by 6 bases and J by 2 bases, leaving 10 bases between them. This CDR3 has 13 residues. CDR3 residues: CASSRQINTEAFF. In DNA form, the CDR3 reads TGTGCCAGCAGCCGCCAAATAAACACTGAAGCTTTCTTT.

The chain joins TRBV4-3 to TRBJ1-4, with 7 bases aligning to TRBD1. The CDR3 length is 15 residues. Germline CDR1 LGHNA, CDR2 YSLEER. With V trimmed by 0 bases and J by 3 bases, 1 base remained unmatched. CDR3 nucleotides: TGCGCCAGCAGCCAAGACAGGGGGTCTAATGAAAAACTGTTTTTT. Protein product: CASSQDRGSNEKLFF.

The rearrangement joins TRBV5-1 to TRBJ2-6; no definite D call. Trimming cost V 0 bases and J 0 bases, with 16 bases left between them. The CDR3 is 19 residues long. Germline values: CDR1 SGHRS, CDR2 YFSETQ. CDR3 region: CASSLGLVSLTSGANVLTF. The CDR3 coding sequence is TGCGCCAGCAGCTTGGGCTTAGTATCCCTAACCTCTGGGGCCAACGTCCTGACTTTC.

This rearrangement joins TRBV7-8 to TRBJ2-4; 8 bases map to TRBD2. This CDR3 is 15 amino acids long. Germline lookup yields CDR1 SGHVS and CDR2 FQNEAQ. The V segment lost 4 bases and the J segment 13 bases; nucleotides outside the gene matches: 15. Written as DNA, the CDR3 is TGTGCCAGCAGCTCCCGGGGGGGCCAAGGGCCTGACCAGTACTTC. Translation: CASSSRGGQGPDQYF.

The chain has TRBV7-9 and TRBJ1-6, with a tentative D call TRBD1 (5 bases). Looked up from germline, CDR1 is SEHNR and CDR2 is FQNEAQ (reference sequence). The CDR3 consists of 16 residues. V was cut by 1 base and J by 7 bases, with 14 bases left in between. CDR3 coding DNA: TGTGCCAGCAGCTTAGGACCGGGGGTGGGCAATTCACCCCTCCACTTT. Translation gives CASSLGPGVGNSPLHF.

This clone was seen a few times. The chain combines TRBV30 with TRBJ1-2; the D is unclear. The CDR3 contains 13 residues. Germline V CDR1 and CDR2: GTSNPN, SVGIG (reference sequence). V gave up 4 bases and J gave up 8 bases, with 17 bases separating them. Written as DNA, the CDR3 is TGTGCCTGGACCACTTCGAGGGTCTCAGGCTACACCTTC. It yields the protein CAWTTSRVSGYTF.

This chain connects TRBV1 to TRBJ2-7. TRBV1 is noted as a pseudogene. This CDR3 region has 12 residues. CDR3 loop: CTSSLETYEQYF. CDR3 sequence (DNA): TGCACCAGCAGCCTAGAGACCTACGAGCAGTACTTC.

V is TRBV7-9 and J is TRBJ1-3; no clear D. Germline lookup yields CDR1 SEHNR and CDR2 FQNEAQ (reference sequence). The V and J ends lost 6 bases and 4 bases respectively, with 10 bases between them. The CDR3 runs to 13 residues. The CDR3 DNA reads TGTGCCAGCAGACAAGCATCGGGAAACACCATATATTTT. The encoded protein is CASRQASGNTIYF. Full variable domain (missing parts from reference TRBV7-9 and TRBJ1-3): DTGVSQNPRHKITKRGQNVTFRCDPISEHNRLYWYRQTLGQGPEFLTYFQNEAQLEKSRLLSDRFSAERPKGSFSTLEIQRTEQGDSAMYLCASRQASGNTIYFGEGSWLTVV.

The chain has TRBV2 and TRBJ2-7; 12 bases line up with TRBD2. Germline CDR1 is SNHLY and CDR2 is FYNNEI. Unmatched junction bases numbered 3, after V lost 0 bases and J lost 6 bases. The length of the CDR3 is 15 residues. The CDR3 protein is CASSEALAGGPEQYF. Here the CDR3 DNA reads TGTGCCAGCAGTGAAGCGCTAGCGGGGGGGCCCGAGCAGTACTTC.

The gene calls are TRBV28 and TRBJ2-7, with D possibly TRBD2 on 5 matching bases. CDR1 and CDR2 (germline): MDHEN, SYDVKM. V shed 5 bases and J shed 12 bases, with 17 bases lying between them. The CDR3 totals 12 residues. Written as DNA, the CDR3 is TGTGCCAGCAGTCCCCTCGGAACCCGGGGGTACTTC. Amino acid sequence: CASSPLGTRGYF.

This chain uses TRBV27 with TRBJ2-2; D perhaps matches TRBD2 (6 bases). CDR3 length equals 14 residues. Per the germline V gene, CDR1 is MNHEY and CDR2 is SMNVEV (reference sequence). Trimming pared 3 bases from V and 6 bases from J, leaving 11 bases between. The CDR3 nucleotides are TGTGCCAGCAGTTTCCGTGGAGGGGCCGGGGAGCTGTTTTTT. This translates into CASSFRGGAGELFF.

The rearrangement joins TRBV5-1 to TRBJ2-7; the D is unclear. The CDR3 is made up of 13 amino acids. Germline loops: CDR1 SGHRS, CDR2 YFSETQ. The V end was cut by 0 bases, the J end by 3 bases, with 7 bases between. CDR3 coding DNA: TGCGCCAGCAGCTTGGACGTCTTCTACGAGCAGTACTTC. Residues: CASSLDVFYEQYF.

This chain uses TRBV30 with TRBJ1-5, with a possible D match to TRBD1 (6 bases). Looked up from germline, CDR1 is GTSNPN and CDR2 is SVGIG (reference sequence). V was cut by 0 bases and J by 6 bases, with 9 bases left in between. CDR3 length equals 13 residues. This CDR3 reads CAWSVRGAQPQHF. As DNA, the CDR3 is TGTGCCTGGAGTGTAAGGGGGGCTCAGCCCCAGCATTTT.

The chain combines TRBV5-1 with TRBJ2-1; the D is unclear. CDR1 SGHRS and CDR2 YFSETQ come from the germline V gene. The CDR3 consists of 14 residues. Trimming cost V 0 bases and J 9 bases, with 13 bases left between them. The DNA for the CDR3 is TGCGCCAGCAGCTTGGTGCCAGCAAATCCTGAGCAGTTCTTC. This sequence encodes CASSLVPANPEQFF.

The rearrangement links TRBV4-1 to TRBJ1-4, with D uncertain. Germline CDR1 MGHRA, CDR2 YSYEKL. The CDR3 consists of 16 residues. V shed 4 bases and J shed 4 bases, with 16 bases lying between them. The CDR3, as DNA: TGCGCCAGCAGCCGAAGGGAGACCAGGAGTAATGAAAAACTGTTTTTT. Protein: CASSRRETRSNEKLFF.